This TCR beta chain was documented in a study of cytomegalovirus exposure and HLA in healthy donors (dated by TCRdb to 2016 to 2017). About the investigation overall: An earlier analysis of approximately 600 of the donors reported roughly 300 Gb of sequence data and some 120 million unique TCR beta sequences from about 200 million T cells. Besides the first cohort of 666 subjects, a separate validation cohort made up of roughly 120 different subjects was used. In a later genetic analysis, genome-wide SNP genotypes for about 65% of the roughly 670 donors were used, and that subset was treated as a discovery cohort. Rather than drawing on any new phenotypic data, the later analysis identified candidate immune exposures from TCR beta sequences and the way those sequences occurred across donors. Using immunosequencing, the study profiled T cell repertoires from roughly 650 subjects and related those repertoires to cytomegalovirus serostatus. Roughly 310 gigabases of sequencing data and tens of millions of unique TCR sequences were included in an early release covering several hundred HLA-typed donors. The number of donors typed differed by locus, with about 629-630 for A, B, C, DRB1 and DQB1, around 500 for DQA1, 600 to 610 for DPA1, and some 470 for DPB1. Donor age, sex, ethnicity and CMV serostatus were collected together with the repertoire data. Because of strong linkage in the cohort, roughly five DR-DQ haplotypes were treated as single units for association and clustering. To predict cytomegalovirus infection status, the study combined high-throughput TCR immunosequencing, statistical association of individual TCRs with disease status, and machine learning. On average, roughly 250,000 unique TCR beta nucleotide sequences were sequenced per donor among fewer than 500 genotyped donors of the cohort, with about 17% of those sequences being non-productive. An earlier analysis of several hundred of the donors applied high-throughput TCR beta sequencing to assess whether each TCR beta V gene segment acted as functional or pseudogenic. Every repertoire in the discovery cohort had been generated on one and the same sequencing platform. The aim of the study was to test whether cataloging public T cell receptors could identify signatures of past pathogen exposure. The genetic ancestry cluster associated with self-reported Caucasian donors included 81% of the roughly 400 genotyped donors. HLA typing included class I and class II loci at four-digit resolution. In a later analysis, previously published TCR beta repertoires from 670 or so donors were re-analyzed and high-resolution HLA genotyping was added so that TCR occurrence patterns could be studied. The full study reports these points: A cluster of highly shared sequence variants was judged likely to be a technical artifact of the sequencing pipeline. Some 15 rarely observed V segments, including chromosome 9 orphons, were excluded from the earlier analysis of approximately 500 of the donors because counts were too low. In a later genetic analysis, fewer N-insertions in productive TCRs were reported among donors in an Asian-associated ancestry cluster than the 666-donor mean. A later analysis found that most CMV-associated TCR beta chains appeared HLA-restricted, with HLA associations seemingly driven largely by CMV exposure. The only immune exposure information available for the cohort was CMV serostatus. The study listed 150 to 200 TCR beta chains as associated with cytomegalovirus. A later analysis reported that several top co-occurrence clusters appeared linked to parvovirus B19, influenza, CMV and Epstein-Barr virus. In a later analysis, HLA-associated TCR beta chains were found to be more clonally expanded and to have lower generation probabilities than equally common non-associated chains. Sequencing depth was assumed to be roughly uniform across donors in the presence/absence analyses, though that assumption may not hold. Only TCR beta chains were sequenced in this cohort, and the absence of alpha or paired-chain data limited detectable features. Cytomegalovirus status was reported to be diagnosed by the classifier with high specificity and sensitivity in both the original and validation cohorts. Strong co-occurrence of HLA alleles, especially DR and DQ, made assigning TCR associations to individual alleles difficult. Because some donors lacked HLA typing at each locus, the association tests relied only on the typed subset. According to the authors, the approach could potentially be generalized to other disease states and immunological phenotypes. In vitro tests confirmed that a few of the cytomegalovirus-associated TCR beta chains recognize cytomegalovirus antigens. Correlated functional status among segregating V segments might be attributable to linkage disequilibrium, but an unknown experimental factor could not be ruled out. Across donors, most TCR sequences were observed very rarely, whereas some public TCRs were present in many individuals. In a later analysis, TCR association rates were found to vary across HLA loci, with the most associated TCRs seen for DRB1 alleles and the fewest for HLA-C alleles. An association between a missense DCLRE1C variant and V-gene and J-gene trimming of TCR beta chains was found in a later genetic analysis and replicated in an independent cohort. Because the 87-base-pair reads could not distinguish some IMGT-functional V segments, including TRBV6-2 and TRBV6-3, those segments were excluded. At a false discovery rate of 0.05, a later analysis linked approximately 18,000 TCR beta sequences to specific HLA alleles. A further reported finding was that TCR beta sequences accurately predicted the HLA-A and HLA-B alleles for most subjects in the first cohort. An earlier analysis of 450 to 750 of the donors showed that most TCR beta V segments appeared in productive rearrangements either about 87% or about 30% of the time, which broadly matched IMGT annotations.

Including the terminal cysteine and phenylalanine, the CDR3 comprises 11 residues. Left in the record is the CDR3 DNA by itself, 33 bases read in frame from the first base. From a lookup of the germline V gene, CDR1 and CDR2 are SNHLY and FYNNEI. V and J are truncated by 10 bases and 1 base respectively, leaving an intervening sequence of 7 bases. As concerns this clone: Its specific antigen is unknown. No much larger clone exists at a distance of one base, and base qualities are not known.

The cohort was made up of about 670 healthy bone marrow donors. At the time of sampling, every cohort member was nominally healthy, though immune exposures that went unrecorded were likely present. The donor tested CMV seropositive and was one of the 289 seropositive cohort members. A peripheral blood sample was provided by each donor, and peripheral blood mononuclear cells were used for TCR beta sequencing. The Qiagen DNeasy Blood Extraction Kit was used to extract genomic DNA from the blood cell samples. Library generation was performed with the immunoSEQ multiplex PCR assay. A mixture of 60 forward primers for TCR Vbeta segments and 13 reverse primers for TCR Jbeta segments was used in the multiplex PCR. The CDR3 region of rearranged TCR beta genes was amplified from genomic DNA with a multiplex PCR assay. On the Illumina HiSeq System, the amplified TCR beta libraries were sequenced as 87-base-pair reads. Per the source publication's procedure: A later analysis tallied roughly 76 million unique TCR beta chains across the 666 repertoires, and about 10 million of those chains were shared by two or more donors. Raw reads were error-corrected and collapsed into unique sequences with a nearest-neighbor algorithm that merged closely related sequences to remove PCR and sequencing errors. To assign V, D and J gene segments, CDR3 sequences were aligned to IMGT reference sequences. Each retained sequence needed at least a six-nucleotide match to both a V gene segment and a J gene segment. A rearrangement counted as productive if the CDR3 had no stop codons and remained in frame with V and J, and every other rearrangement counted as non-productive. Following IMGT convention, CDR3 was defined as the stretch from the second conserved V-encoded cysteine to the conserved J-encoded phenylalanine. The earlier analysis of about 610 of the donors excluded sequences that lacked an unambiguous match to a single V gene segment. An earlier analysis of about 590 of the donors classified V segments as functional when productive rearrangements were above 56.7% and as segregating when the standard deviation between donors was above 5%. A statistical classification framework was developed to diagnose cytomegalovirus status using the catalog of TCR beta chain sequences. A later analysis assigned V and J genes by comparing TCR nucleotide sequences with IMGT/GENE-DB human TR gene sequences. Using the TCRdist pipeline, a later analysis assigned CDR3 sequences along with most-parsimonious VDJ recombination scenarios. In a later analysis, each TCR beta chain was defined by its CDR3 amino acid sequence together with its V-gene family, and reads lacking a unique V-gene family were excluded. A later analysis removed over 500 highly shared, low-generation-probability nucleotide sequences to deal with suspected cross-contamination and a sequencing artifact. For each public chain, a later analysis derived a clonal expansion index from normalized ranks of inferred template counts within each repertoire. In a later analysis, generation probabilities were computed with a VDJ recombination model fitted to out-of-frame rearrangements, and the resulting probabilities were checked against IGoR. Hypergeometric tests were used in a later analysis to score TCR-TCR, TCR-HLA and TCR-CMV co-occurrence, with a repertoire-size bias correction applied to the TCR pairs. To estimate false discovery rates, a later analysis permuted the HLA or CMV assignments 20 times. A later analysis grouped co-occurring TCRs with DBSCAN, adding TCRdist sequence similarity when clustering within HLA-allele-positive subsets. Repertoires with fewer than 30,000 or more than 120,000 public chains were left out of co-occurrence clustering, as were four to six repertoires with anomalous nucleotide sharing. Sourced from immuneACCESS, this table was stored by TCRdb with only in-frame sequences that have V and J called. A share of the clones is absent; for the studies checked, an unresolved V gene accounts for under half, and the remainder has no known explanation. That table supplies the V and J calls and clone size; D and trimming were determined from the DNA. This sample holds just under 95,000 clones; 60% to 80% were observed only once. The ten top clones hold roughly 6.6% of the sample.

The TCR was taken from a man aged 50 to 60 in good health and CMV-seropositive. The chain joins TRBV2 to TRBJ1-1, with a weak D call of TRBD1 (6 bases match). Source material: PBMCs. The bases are TGTGCCACACAGGGGAACACTGAAGCTTTCTTT. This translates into CATQGNTEAFF.